This TCR beta chain was recovered during a study of blood T cell repertoires in COVID-19. TCRdb's table, derived via immunoSEQ multiplex PCR, lists solely in-frame clones and lacks some. The data show some 180,000 clones, 83% seen once. J lost 6 bases, V lost 4 bases, and 8 bases had no gene match. The CDR3 spans 14 residues. Germline CDR1 and CDR2: GTSNPN and SVGIG (reference sequence). The receptor comes from a woman older than 75 with acute or convalescent COVID-19. What was sequenced was peripheral blood. The rearrangement uses TRBV30 and TRBJ1-5, with 8 bases fitting TRBD1. The CDR3 DNA sequence: TGTGCCTGGAATACAGGGGGGGGTCGTCAGCCCCAGCATTTT. This codes for CAWNTGGGRQPQHF.